This TCR beta chain was found in a study of T cells in Graves' hyperthyroidism and ophthalmopathy. Study-level background: Staff took peripheral blood when the initial diagnosis was made, before any treatment began. General study findings and limits: Stable hyperthyroidism was separated from ophthalmopathy by a model based on 13 V-J features.

Germline V gene sequence: CDR1 SNHLY, CDR2 FYNNEI. The V end was cut by 2 bases, the J end by 0 bases, with 7 bases between. The CDR3 consists of 14 residues. This clonotype came up many times. The antigen is undetermined. Any symptoms of ophthalmopathy came after the first hyperthyroidism diagnosis, from which the blood sample dates. RNA transcripts served as the template for amplifying TCR beta CDR3 regions. The HTBI primer set was used in a first-round RT-PCR of the TCR CDR3. TCRdb re-derived calls from the multiplex PCR reads in MiXCR, one entry per CDR3 protein. Here the sample spans about 360,000 distinct CDR3 sequences, roughly 14% being singletons.

The J gene is TRBJ1-1, the V gene TRBV2; D may be TRBD1 (6 bases). This clonotype was obtained from a man aged 30-40 years with Graves' hyperthyroidism that later progressed to Graves' ophthalmopathy. Sequencing was performed on blood. The chain's CDR3 is CASSEQGMNTEAFF. The CDR3 DNA is TGTGCCAGCAGTGAACAGGGGATGAACACTGAAGCTTTCTTT.